These 18 T cell receptor beta chains share one sample of origin, sequenced in a study of blood T cells in healthy people across ages. PCR was performed a second time for roughly 7 to 11 cycles using a sample-barcoded 5' primer and a J-beta primer mix. From the 5' RACE reads, TCRdb called clonotypes with MiXCR, one entry per CDR3 protein. The sample includes over a million distinct CDR3 sequences, about 25% seen only once; the top ten take about 0.69%. These data are also associated with another study on T cells of mothers and their children.

Sequencing used blood. The source of these receptors is a girl aged 2 to 10 in good health.

This clonotype was detected only a few times. The genes are TRBV7-9 and TRBJ2-7; 7 bases match TRBD1. The CDR3 loop spans 15 amino acids. The V gene end was trimmed by 5 bases and the J gene end by 2 bases; junction bases not matched to a gene: 9. Germline V gene sequence: CDR1 SEHNR, CDR2 FQNEAQ (reference sequence). The CDR3 loop reads CASSPNGTATYEQYF. CDR3 coding DNA: TGTGCCAGCAGCCCTAACGGGACAGCCACCTACGAGCAGTACTTC.

A few counts support this clonotype. The chain combines TRBV25-1 with TRBJ2-5; D is possibly TRBD2 (6 bases). V lost 4 bases to trimming and J lost 5 bases, with 14 bases between them. The germline CDR1 and CDR2 sequences are MGHDK and SYGVNS. The length of the CDR3 is 14 residues. CDR3 protein: CASSVGLFAETQYF. CDR3 bases: TGTGCCAGCAGTGTGGGACTCTTCGCGGAGACCCAGTACTTC.

The chain is built from TRBV12-3 or TRBV12-4 and TRBJ1-2; D may be TRBD1 (5 bases). Trimming took off 3 bases at V and 5 bases at J, with 13 bases between the two ends. This CDR3 spans 14 amino acids. This CDR3 reads CASSLGEAAYGYTF. CDR3 DNA: TGTGCCAGCAGTTTGGGGGAGGCGGCTTATGGCTACACCTTC.

This chain joins TRBV7-9 and TRBJ1-1; D uncertain. This CDR3 has 13 amino acids. CDR1 is SEHNR and CDR2 is FQNEAQ in the germline V gene (reference sequence). V was shortened by 4 bases and J by 6 bases, with 12 bases between the two germline ends. The CDR3 region is CASSSSGNAEAFF. CDR3 in DNA: TGTGCCAGCAGCTCTTCAGGTAATGCTGAAGCTTTCTTT.

This chain links TRBV27 with TRBJ1-1; D gene uncertain. Germline loops: CDR1 MNHEY, CDR2 SMNVEV (reference sequence). The V and J ends lost 7 bases and 4 bases respectively, with 16 bases between them. The length of the CDR3 is 14 residues. In DNA, the CDR3 is TGTGCCAGCAAGGGAAGAGAGGACCCCACTGAAGCTTTCTTT. It specifies CASKGREDPTEAFF.

The V and J genes are TRBV15 and TRBJ2-3, with D hard to call. Between the trimmed V and J ends, which lost 0 bases and 6 bases, there was a span of 10 bases. Germline V gene data show CDR1 as LNHNV and CDR2 as YYDKDF (reference sequence). The CDR3 has 14 residues. This CDR3 reads CATSRDRAGDTQYF. In nucleotides, the CDR3 is TGTGCCACCAGCAGAGATCGGGCAGGCGATACGCAGTATTTT.

This clonotype appeared a few times. The chain combines TRBV20-1 with TRBJ2-5; 9 bases are a match to TRBD1. The CDR3 contains 13 residues. Trimming removed 5 bases from V and 1 base from J; junction bases left unmatched: 2. The germline gives CDR1 DFQATT, CDR2 SNEGSKA (reference sequence). The CDR3 coding sequence is TGCAGTGCTCGACAGGGGGTCCAAGAGACCCAGTACTTC. Protein sequence: CSARQGVQETQYF.

The gene calls are TRBV4-2 and TRBJ2-5, with 15 bases lining up with TRBD2. The V gene's germline CDR1 is LGHNA and CDR2 YNFKEQ. V gave up 1 base and J gave up 5 bases; unmatched junction bases: 5. This CDR3 comprises 17 residues. The CDR3 sequence: CASSQGEGLAGGETQYF. DNA for the CDR3: TGTGCCAGCAGCCAAGGCGAAGGACTAGCGGGGGGGGAGACCCAGTACTTC.

This clonotype was recorded a few times. The chain has TRBV6-2 or TRBV6-3 and TRBJ1-6; D possibly corresponds to TRBD1 (5 bases). Germline CDR1 and CDR2: MNHEY and SVGEGT. The CDR3 is 14 amino acids. The germline V and J ends were trimmed by 6 bases and 10 bases, with 16 bases remaining between them. The CDR3 protein is CASSQRGEQSPLHF. CDR3 DNA: TGTGCCAGCAGCCAACGGGGGGAGCAATCACCCCTCCACTTT.

J is TRBJ2-5 and V is TRBV7-8, with no clear D. The better agreement between TRBJ2-7 and the DNA end casts doubt on the J call. From germline, CDR1 is SGHVS and CDR2 FQNEAQ. The CDR3 is 14 amino acids. In DNA, the CDR3 is TGTGCCAGCAGCTTACTATTACCCAACTACGAGCAGTACTTC. This translates into CASSLLLPNYEQYF.

Comment on this clonotype: One end of the junction does not line up with germline, which may come from a read error. The chain couples TRBV29-1 to TRBJ1-4, with 9 bases aligning to TRBD1. Germline loops: CDR1 SQVTM, CDR2 ANQGSEA. The CDR3 length is 16 residues. The CDR3 loop reads CSVEGGLGTGNEKLFF. CDR3 sequence (DNA): TGCAGCGTTGAAGGGGGGTTGGGGACAGGGAATGAAAAGCTGTTTTTT. Filled out from reference TRBV29-1 and TRBJ1-4, the complete variable domain reads SAVISQKPSRDICQRGTSLTIQCQVDSQVTMMFWYRQQPGQSLTLIATANQGSEATYESGFVIDKFPISRPNLTFSTLTVSNMSPEDSSIYLCSVEGGLGTGNEKLFFGSGTQLSVL.

There are a few counts of this clonotype. This chain connects TRBV29-1 to TRBJ1-1, with a possible D match to TRBD1 (5 bases). This CDR3 region has 13 residues. Per the germline V gene, CDR1 is SQVTM and CDR2 is ANQGSEA. Trimming removed 6 bases at V and 3 bases at J, with 14 bases between. CDR3 coding DNA: TGCAGCGTGGCCAGGGTGGAGTACACTGAAGCTTTCTTT. Its translation is CSVARVEYTEAFF.

This clonotype appeared a few times. This chain connects TRBV6-5 to TRBJ2-1, with a possible D match to TRBD1 (5 bases). The J call may be in error: the DNA end matches TRBJ2-7 better. CDR1 and CDR2 (germline): MNHEY, SVGAGI. The CDR3 extends over 12 amino acids. The CDR3 DNA reads TGTGCCAGCAGCCGTGGACACTACGAGCAGTACTTC. Translation: CASSRGHYEQYF.

This clonotype has more than one count but fewer than ten. The CDR3 here is CASSSMSEGYNEQFF. CDR3 sequence (DNA): TGCGCCAGCAGTTCTATGAGCGAGGGATACAATGAGCAGTTCTTC. This chain connects TRBV4-3 to TRBJ2-5, with D perhaps matching TRBD2 (5 bases). The J call may be faulty, since TRBJ2-1 better matches the DNA end. The CDR3 totals 15 residues. Germline assignment: CDR1 LGHNA and CDR2 YSLEER.

J is TRBJ2-5 and V is TRBV5-1, with D possibly matching TRBD2 (5 bases). CDR1 is SGHRS and CDR2 is YFSETQ in the germline V gene. CDR3 length: 15 amino acids. Trimming took 2 bases from V and 4 from J, leaving 15 bases between them. CDR3 sequence: CASSFEGPRGETQYF. The CDR3, as DNA: TGCGCCAGCAGCTTCGAGGGTCCCCGAGGAGAGACCCAGTACTTC.

The V and J genes are TRBV10-3 and TRBJ2-5, with TRBD2 matching over 10 bases. The DNA end favors TRBJ2-1, so the J call may be wrong. This CDR3 is 14 amino acids long. CDR1 and CDR2 (germline): ENHRY, SYGVKD. CDR3 bases: TGTGCCATCAGTGAGGCTAGCGGGAGTGCTGAGCAGTTCTTC. It specifies CAISEASGSAEQFF.

The V call is TRBV3-1, the J call TRBJ2-2; D gene ambiguous. The CDR3 totals 14 residues. Trimming pared 0 bases from V and 8 bases from J, leaving 10 bases between. CDR1 LGHDT and CDR2 YNNKEL come from the germline V gene (reference sequence). The CDR3: CASSQESRPGELFF. The CDR3 bases are TGTGCCAGCAGCCAAGAAAGTAGGCCAGGGGAGCTGTTTTTT.

The chain is built from TRBV12-3 or TRBV12-4 and TRBJ2-7; D gene ambiguous. The ends were cut back, 6 bases at V and 0 bases at J, with 18 bases in the middle. There are 16 residues in the CDR3. The CDR3 sequence is CASSLKLGTYSYEQYF. The CDR3 DNA sequence: TGTGCCAGCAGCTTGAAGCTCGGCACTTACTCCTACGAGCAGTACTTC.